This entry concerns a single T cell receptor (beta chain). Adults between about 18 and 89 years of age took part from 20 to 25 US areas. Clinical history as reported by participants underpinned cohort assignment. These data originate in a study of blood T cell repertoires in COVID-19. Study details: Material from acute and convalescent COVID-19 was sourced from the United States, Italy and Spain.

The CDR3 runs 13 residues. V dropped 8 bases and J dropped 5; count of bases not matched to a gene: 9. In the original analysis: The authors estimated nucleated cell counts from reference gene primer amplification. The assay was immunoSEQ multiplex PCR, and TCRdb's table has in-frame clones only and misses some. V, J and clone size derive from that table, while D and trimming were established from the DNA sequence. Of 380,000 or so clones listed, 88% were seen once; the top ten hold about 2.1%. Material for sequencing was PBMCs or T cells enriched from blood (not recorded which). The chain joins TRBV12-3 or TRBV12-4 to TRBJ2-7, with TRBD1 identical over 7 bases. This TCR derives from a woman aged 40 to 49 with acute COVID-19. CDR3 in amino acids: CASRSTGANEQYF. CDR3 sequence (DNA): TGTGCCAGCCGAAGTACAGGGGCCAACGAGCAGTACTTC.